These T cell receptor beta chains were read from a single sample in a study of OX40 agonist ivuxolimab in advanced cancers. Assay: immunoSEQ multiplex PCR; the TCRdb copy retains only in-frame clones and omits some. There are about 55,000 clones in the sample; approximately 83% occur only once, and roughly 13% lies in the top ten. The source material was CD4+ or CD8+ T cells sorted from blood, sampled in a trial of the OX40 agonist ivuxolimab. The receptors were gathered from an adult with an advanced solid tumor such as melanoma, head and neck, liver or kidney cancer. CDR3s include the opening cysteine and the closing phenylalanine or tryptophan. Fields, in order: J gene, D gene, V gene, clone size, CDR3 DNA, CDR3 protein. The D gene is left open where the match is weak. Clone sizes are given selectively: once, few, many, or a class where the clone is expanded.

j_call: TRBJ1-1; d_call: -; v_call: TRBV7-3; clone_size: -; cdr3_nt: TGTGCCAGCAGCTTATCAGGGAGGGATCTGAACACTGAAGCTTTCTTT; cdr3_aa: CASSLSGRDLNTEAFF
j_call: TRBJ1-1; d_call: -; v_call: TRBV7-9; clone_size: -; cdr3_nt: TGTGCCAGCAGCCCACTGGGCACTGAAGCTTTCTTT; cdr3_aa: CASSPLGTEAFF
j_call: TRBJ2-3; d_call: TRBD2; v_call: TRBV27; clone_size: -; cdr3_nt: TGTGCCAGCAGCAAAGGTCCCCTAGCGGGGATTACAGATACGCAGTATTTT; cdr3_aa: CASSKGPLAGITDTQYF
j_call: TRBJ1-4; d_call: TRBD1; v_call: TRBV7-9; clone_size: -; cdr3_nt: TGTGCCAGCAGCCCAGGGGGCGGTGAAAAACTGTTTTTT; cdr3_aa: CASSPGGGEKLFF
j_call: TRBJ2-1; d_call: -; v_call: TRBV29-1; clone_size: -; cdr3_nt: TGCAGCGGTAGAGAGATCTCCTACAATGAGCAGTTCTTC; cdr3_aa: CSGREISYNEQFF
j_call: TRBJ1-1; d_call: -; v_call: TRBV6-6; clone_size: -; cdr3_nt: TGTGCCAGCAGTTACGGCAGTTTGAACACTGAAGCTTTCTTT; cdr3_aa: CASSYGSLNTEAFF
j_call: TRBJ1-2; d_call: -; v_call: TRBV5-6; clone_size: -; cdr3_nt: TGTGCCAGCAGCGGAGAGGCGGGAGGTAACTATGGCTACACCTTC; cdr3_aa: CASSGEAGGNYGYTF
j_call: TRBJ2-4; d_call: TRBD1; v_call: TRBV4-3; clone_size: -; cdr3_nt: TGCGCCAGCAGCCAAGGGATCACAGGGGCAGCCAAAAACATTCAGTACTTC; cdr3_aa: CASSQGITGAAKNIQYF
j_call: TRBJ2-3; d_call: -; v_call: TRBV4-1; clone_size: -; cdr3_nt: TGCGCCAGCTCCCCCCGGGTGCGCACAGATACGCAGTATTTT; cdr3_aa: CASSPRVRTDTQYF
j_call: TRBJ1-5; d_call: -; v_call: TRBV5-1; clone_size: -; cdr3_nt: TGCGCCAGCAGCCAGGTCGTCCAGCATTTT; cdr3_aa: CASSQVVQHF
j_call: TRBJ2-3; d_call: -; v_call: TRBV7-8; clone_size: -; cdr3_nt: TGTGCCAGCAGCTTGGAATCCCCAGATACGCAGTATTTT; cdr3_aa: CASSLESPDTQYF
j_call: TRBJ2-7; d_call: TRBD1; v_call: TRBV2; clone_size: once; cdr3_nt: TGTGCCAGCTACGGTAGGGACAGTTACGAGCAGTACTTC; cdr3_aa: CASYGRDSYEQYF
j_call: TRBJ2-7; d_call: -; v_call: TRBV5-4; clone_size: once; cdr3_nt: TGTGCCAGCAGCCAAACTGAGACAGGTTCGTACGAGCAGTACTTC; cdr3_aa: CASSQTETGSYEQYF
j_call: TRBJ1-3; d_call: -; v_call: TRBV9; clone_size: -; cdr3_nt: TGTGCCAGCAGCGTTATTTCTGGAAACACCATATATTTT; cdr3_aa: CASSVISGNTIYF
j_call: TRBJ1-5; d_call: -; v_call: TRBV19; clone_size: few; cdr3_nt: TGTGCCAGTAGTATAGAGAAGGATCAGCCCCAGCATTTT; cdr3_aa: CASSIEKDQPQHF
j_call: TRBJ2-3; d_call: -; v_call: TRBV7-2; clone_size: -; cdr3_nt: TGTGCCAGCAGCTTAGTAGTGGGGGTGACCGGCACAGATACGCAGTATTTT; cdr3_aa: CASSLVVGVTGTDTQYF
j_call: TRBJ1-5; d_call: -; v_call: TRBV5-1; clone_size: -; cdr3_nt: TGCGCCAGCAGCTTCGGGGGTTATAGCAATCAGCCCCAGCATTTT; cdr3_aa: CASSFGGYSNQPQHF
j_call: TRBJ1-2; d_call: -; v_call: TRBV7-6; clone_size: few; cdr3_nt: TGTGCCAGCAGCTTAGTCGGCCAGGAGGGCTACACCTTC; cdr3_aa: CASSLVGQEGYTF
j_call: TRBJ1-1; d_call: -; v_call: TRBV6-5; clone_size: -; cdr3_nt: TGTGCCAGCAGTTATTTGAACCAAAGGGTGGGTGAAGCTTTCTTT; cdr3_aa: CASSYLNQRVGEAFF
j_call: TRBJ1-1; d_call: TRBD1; v_call: TRBV27; clone_size: -; cdr3_nt: TGTGCCAGTAGGACAGGGCTCTTCACTGAAGCTTTCTTT; cdr3_aa: CASRTGLFTEAFF
j_call: TRBJ1-5; d_call: -; v_call: TRBV27; clone_size: -; cdr3_nt: TGTGCCAGCAGATCCGGGACCCCCAATCAGCCCCAGCATTTT; cdr3_aa: CASRSGTPNQPQHF
j_call: TRBJ2-5; d_call: TRBD2; v_call: TRBV13; clone_size: once; cdr3_nt: TGTGCCAGTCAGCCGGGGGGCCAAGAGACCCAGTACTTC; cdr3_aa: CASQPGGQETQYF
j_call: TRBJ2-2; d_call: -; v_call: TRBV21-1; clone_size: -; cdr3_nt: TGTGCCATCAAGAAAACCGCCCCCCAGAGCGGGGAGCTGTTTTTT; cdr3_aa: CAIKKTAPQSGELFF
j_call: TRBJ2-1; d_call: -; v_call: TRBV7-9; clone_size: once; cdr3_nt: TGTGCCAGCAGCGGCCGAATCAATGAGCAGTTCTTC; cdr3_aa: CASSGRINEQFF
j_call: TRBJ1-2; d_call: -; v_call: TRBV5-6; clone_size: -; cdr3_nt: TGTGCCAGCAGCTTTTCAGGGATCACGGATGGCTACACCTTC; cdr3_aa: CASSFSGITDGYTF
j_call: TRBJ2-7; d_call: -; v_call: TRBV6-5; clone_size: few; cdr3_nt: TGTGCCAGCTCCACCTCTGGGGAGCAGTACTTC; cdr3_aa: CASSTSGEQYF
j_call: TRBJ1-1; d_call: TRBD1; v_call: TRBV5-1; clone_size: -; cdr3_nt: TGCGCCAGCAGCTTACAGGGGGGGTTCGCTGAAGCTTTCTTT; cdr3_aa: CASSLQGGFAEAFF
j_call: TRBJ2-1; d_call: -; v_call: TRBV7-9; clone_size: -; cdr3_nt: TGTGCCAGCAGCTCGGGCAGACCGCAGTTCTTC; cdr3_aa: CASSSGRPQFF
j_call: TRBJ2-1; d_call: TRBD1; v_call: TRBV6-1; clone_size: -; cdr3_nt: TGTGCCAGCAGGGACAGGGAGTCCTACAATGAGCAGTTCTTC; cdr3_aa: CASRDRESYNEQFF
j_call: TRBJ1-1; d_call: -; v_call: TRBV7-3; clone_size: -; cdr3_nt: TGTGCCAGCAGCTTTCAGGTGCCCCCTGAAGCTTTCTTT; cdr3_aa: CASSFQVPPEAFF
j_call: TRBJ2-7; d_call: -; v_call: TRBV15; clone_size: -; cdr3_nt: TGTGCCACCAGCAGAGCTGACCTCGAGCAGTACTTC; cdr3_aa: CATSRADLEQYF